The 7 T cell receptor beta chains below were found in one sample sequenced in a study of cytomegalovirus exposure and HLA in healthy donors. The primer mix had 60 Vbeta and 13 Jbeta primers. Sequenced by immunoSEQ multiplex PCR; TCRdb stores in-frame clones only, minus some. The sample shows over 80,000 clones, 65% to 80% of them seen only once. Material: PBMCs. The receptors originated from a man between 60 and 75 years old in good health and CMV-seropositive.

On this clone itself: Sequence at one end of the junction differs from germline and may be a read error. The chain combines TRBV5-3 with TRBJ1-2; D is unclear. TRBV5-3 is an ORF for which the function is uncertain. The CDR3 is 15 residues long. The CDR3 loop reads CASSQDGSRDYGYTF. Written as DNA, the CDR3 is TGCGCCAGCAGCCAAGATGGAAGTCGGGACTATGGCTACACCTTC.

This clone came up once. The chain carries TRBV19 and TRBJ2-2; weak D call: TRBD1 (5 bases). This CDR3 region has 17 residues. Germline assignment: CDR1 LNHDA and CDR2 SQIVND (reference sequence). The V end lost 4 bases, the J end lost 6 bases, and 21 bases lay between the germline ends. CDR3: CASSTYASIQGAGELFF. CDR3 DNA: TGTGCCAGTAGTACCTACGCCTCGATTCAGGGCGCCGGGGAGCTGTTTTTT.

The chain links TRBV29-1 to TRBJ1-2; D is perhaps TRBD1 (6 bases). Germline CDR1 is SQVTM and CDR2 is ANQGSEA. The ends were cut back, 4 bases at V and 4 bases at J, with 19 bases in the middle. The CDR3 has 15 amino acids. The CDR3 coding sequence is TGCAGCGTTGTGGGCTCGACAGGCATAGGCTATGGCTACACCTTC. It yields the protein CSVVGSTGIGYGYTF.

The rearrangement uses TRBV15 and TRBJ2-7; perhaps TRBD1 as D (5 bases). Trimming cost V 5 bases and J 2 bases, with 13 bases left between them. Germline assignment: CDR1 LNHNV and CDR2 YYDKDF (reference sequence). This CDR3 has 14 residues. The CDR3 region has the DNA TGTGCCACCAGCGGTACATGGGGCGCCTACGAGCAGTACTTC. Amino acids: CATSGTWGAYEQYF.

V and J are TRBV5-4 and TRBJ1-2; 7 nucleotides line up with TRBD1. V dropped 1 base and J dropped 7; count of bases not matched to a gene: 10. This CDR3 is 15 amino acids long. In germline, CDR1 is SGHNT, CDR2 YYREEE (reference sequence). CDR3 nucleotide sequence: TGTGCCAGCAGCTTGTCGCAGGGGGTAGATAGTGGCTACACCTTC. The encoded protein is CASSLSQGVDSGYTF.

As for this clone: Its ends do not fully match the called genes, so a read error is possible. The chain couples TRBV7-9 to TRBJ1-1; maybe TRBD1 (6 bases). The germline V gene encodes CDR1 SEHNR and CDR2 FQNEAQ (reference sequence). The CDR3 is made up of 13 amino acids. CDR3 bases: TGTTCCAGCAGCCCCCAAGGACAGATTGAAGCTTTCTTT. Amino acid sequence: CSSSPQGQIEAFF.

The rearrangement uses TRBV6-1 and TRBJ2-3, with 7 bases fitting TRBD2. Germline lookup yields CDR1 MNHNS and CDR2 SASEGT. Trimming cost V 3 bases and J 1 base; bases outside gene matches: 4. This CDR3 has 15 residues. CDR3 protein: CASSEEGRGTDTQYF. CDR3 nucleotide sequence: TGTGCCAGCAGTGAGGAAGGGAGGGGCACAGATACGCAGTATTTT.